This T cell receptor beta chain is drawn from a study of T cell changes during pregnancy in multiple sclerosis (dated by TCRdb to 2018 to 2020). About the investigation overall: In women with multiple sclerosis, the researchers looked at how the T cell repertoire shifted as pregnancy progressed.

Comments on this clone: Which antigen it targets is not known. The input lacks base qualities; no much larger clone sits a single base away.

The CDR3 has 14 amino acids, counting the end cysteine and phenylalanine. CDR3 DNA only is kept here, 42 bases in frame from base 1. From a lookup of the germline V gene, CDR1 and CDR2 are SNHLY and FYNNEI. Trimming leaves V shorter by 3 bases and J shorter by 1 base, with the junction holding 1 base beyond the gene matches. Libraries were prepared through the immunoSEQ multiplex PCR assay. TCRdb retrieved this table from immuneACCESS and kept in-frame rearrangements only. Not all clones are present; in checked studies, unresolved V genes account for under half, and no reason is known for the remainder. The sample table holds 65,000 to 90,000 clones, of which about 89% were seen once. The ten largest make up 3.5% of the sample.

In this chain, TRBV2 is recombined with TRBJ1-1, with 8 middle bases fitting TRBD1. The sample in question was PBMCs, obtained in the first trimester of pregnancy. This receptor was taken from a female donor in good health, serving as a control in a pregnancy study. Some clones in this sample may be carry-over from other donors' samples. The sequenced DNA: TGTGCCAGCAGTGACAGGGGGCCGAACACTGAAGCTTTCTTT. Its protein is CASSDRGPNTEAFF.